This T cell receptor beta chain came from a study of blood T cells in healthy people across ages. The CDR3 contains 15 residues. The V gene lost 8 bases and the J gene lost 5 bases, with 22 bases spanning the gap. Germline V lookup: CDR1 SEHNR, CDR2 FQNEAQ (reference sequence). Each sample yielded at least 5.5 micrograms of PBMC total RNA. Primers used in a second PCR of about 7 to 12 cycles were a sample-barcoded 5' primer and a J-beta primer mix. TCRdb reprocessed the 5' RACE reads with MiXCR, giving one entry per CDR3 protein. The profile shows some 900,000 distinct CDR3 sequences, 40% to 60% of them singletons.

Sample: blood. The V gene is TRBV7-9, the J gene TRBJ2-7; D remains unclear. The receptor's source is a man aged 25 to 40 in good health. The CDR3 loop reads CASQQLTNRLHEQYF. The CDR3 DNA reads TGTGCCAGCCAGCAGCTTACGAACAGACTCCACGAGCAGTACTTC.